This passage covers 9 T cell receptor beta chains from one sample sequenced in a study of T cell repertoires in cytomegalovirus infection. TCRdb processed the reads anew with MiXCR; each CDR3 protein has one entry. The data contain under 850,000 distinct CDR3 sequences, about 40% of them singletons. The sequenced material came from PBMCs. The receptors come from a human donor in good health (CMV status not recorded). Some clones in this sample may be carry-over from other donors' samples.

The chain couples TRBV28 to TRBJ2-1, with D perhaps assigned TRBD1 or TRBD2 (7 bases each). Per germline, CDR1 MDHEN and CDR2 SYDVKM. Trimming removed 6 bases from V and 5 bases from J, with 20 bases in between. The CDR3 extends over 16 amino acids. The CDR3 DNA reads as TGTGCCAGCAGGGGATCCCAGGGGGGGATACACAATGAGCAGTTCTTC. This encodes CASRGSQGGIHNEQFF.

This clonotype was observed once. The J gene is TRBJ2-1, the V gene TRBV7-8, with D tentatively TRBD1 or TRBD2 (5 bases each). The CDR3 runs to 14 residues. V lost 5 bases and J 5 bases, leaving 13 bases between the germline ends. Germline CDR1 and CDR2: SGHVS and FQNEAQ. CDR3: CASSIPGPNNEQFF. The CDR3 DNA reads TGTGCCAGCAGCATACCGGGACCGAACAATGAGCAGTTCTTC.

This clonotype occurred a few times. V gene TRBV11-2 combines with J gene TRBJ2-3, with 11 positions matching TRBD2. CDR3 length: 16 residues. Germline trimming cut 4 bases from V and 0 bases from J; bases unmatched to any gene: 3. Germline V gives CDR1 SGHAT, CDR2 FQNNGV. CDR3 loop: CASSWASGRSTDTQYF. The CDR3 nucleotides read TGTGCCAGCAGCTGGGCTAGCGGGAGGAGCACAGATACGCAGTATTTT.

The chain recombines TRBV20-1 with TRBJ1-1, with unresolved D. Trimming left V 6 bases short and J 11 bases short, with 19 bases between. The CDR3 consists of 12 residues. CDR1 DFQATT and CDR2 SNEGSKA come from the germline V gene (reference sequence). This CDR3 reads CSAGGGRRPAFF. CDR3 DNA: TGCAGTGCGGGTGGCGGACGGAGGCCTGCTTTCTTT.

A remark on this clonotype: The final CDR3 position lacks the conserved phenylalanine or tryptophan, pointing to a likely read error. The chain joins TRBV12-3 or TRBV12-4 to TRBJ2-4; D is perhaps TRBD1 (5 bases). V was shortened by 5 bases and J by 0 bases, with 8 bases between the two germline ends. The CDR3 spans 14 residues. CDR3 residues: CASSPRVAKNIQYC. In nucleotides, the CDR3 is TGTGCCAGCAGTCCCAGGGTAGCCAAAAACATTCAGTACTGC.

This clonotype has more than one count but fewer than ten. Written as DNA, the CDR3 is TGTGCCAGCAATTTGGGGGCAGCGTATAATTCACCCCTCCACTTT. Protein product: CASNLGAAYNSPLHF. The rearrangement links TRBV28 to TRBJ1-6; TRBD1 might be the D (6 bases). The germline CDR1 and CDR2 sequences are MDHEN and SYDVKM. Trimming shortened V by 7 bases and J by 4 bases, and 14 bases separated the two germline ends. This CDR3 spans 15 amino acids.

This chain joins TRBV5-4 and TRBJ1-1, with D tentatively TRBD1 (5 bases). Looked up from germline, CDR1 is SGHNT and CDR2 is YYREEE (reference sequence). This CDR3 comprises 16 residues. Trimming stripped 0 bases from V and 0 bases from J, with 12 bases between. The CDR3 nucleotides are TGTGCCAGCAGCTTGGACCCCGCGGGGGTGAACACTGAAGCTTTCTTT. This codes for CASSLDPAGVNTEAFF.

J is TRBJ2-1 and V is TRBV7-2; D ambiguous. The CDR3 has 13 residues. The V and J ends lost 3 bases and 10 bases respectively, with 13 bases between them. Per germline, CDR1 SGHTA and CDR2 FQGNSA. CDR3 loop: CASSLGLPPEQFF. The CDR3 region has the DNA TGTGCCAGCAGCTTGGGTCTCCCACCGGAGCAGTTCTTC.

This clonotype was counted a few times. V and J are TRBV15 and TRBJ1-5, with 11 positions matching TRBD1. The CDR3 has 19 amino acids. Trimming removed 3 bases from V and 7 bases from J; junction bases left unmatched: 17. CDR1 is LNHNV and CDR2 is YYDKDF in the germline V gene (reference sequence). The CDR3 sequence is CATSSPADRGRFAGQPQHF. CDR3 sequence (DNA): TGTGCCACCAGCAGCCCGGCGGACAGGGGGCGATTCGCGGGGCAGCCCCAGCATTTT.